This TCR beta chain comes out of a study of T cells in Graves' hyperthyroidism and ophthalmopathy (dated by TCRdb to between 2018 and 2021). Background for the entire study: Peripheral blood samples were taken at initial diagnosis, before any treatment was given. The paper reports TCR Vbeta CDR3 sequencing of 140 or so peripheral blood samples: some 44 ophthalmopathy, over 70 hyperthyroidism and around 17 progressor patients. After blood sampling, hyperthyroidism patients were treated with methimazole at a starting dose of 30 mg daily, and ophthalmopathy patients were treated with high-dose intravenous methylprednisolone. To identify TCR V-J signatures that set the groups apart, the researchers used a discovery cohort of more than 95 patients, made up of some 41 with Graves' ophthalmopathy and 55 to 65 with stable Graves' hyperthyroidism. Prospective prediction of ophthalmopathy was tested in an independent validation cohort of 18 to 20 hyperthyroidism patients and 15 to 17 patients who later progressed to ophthalmopathy. Thyroid tissue and blood T-cell repertoires from over 5 Graves' hyperthyroidism patients were also compared in the study. The approximately 98 discovery patients were randomly divided into training and test sets at a 7:3 ratio. What the study reported, not specific to this receptor: In validation, the model predicted progression to ophthalmopathy a median of around six months before onset, with 70% to 71% sensitivity and roughly 73% specificity. No statistical method was used to fix the sample size in advance, and group allocation was not hidden from the investigators. Blood samples also contained most of the expanded thyroid clonotypes (frequency above 0.001), which suggests that blood repertoires may reflect thyroid immune responses. A 13 V-J signature model separated ophthalmopathy from stable hyperthyroidism, with about 90% sensitivity and roughly 81% specificity in cross-validation and 80%/75% in testing.

V sheds 4 bases and J sheds 4 bases, leaving 33 bases between their ends. The CDR3 contains 21 residues, cysteine and phenylalanine counted. CDR3 DNA only is kept here, 63 bases in frame from base 1. The germline V gene (reference sequence) yields LGHDT for CDR1 and YNNKEL for CDR2. The TCR beta CDR3 regions were amplified from RNA transcripts. A first-round RT-PCR of the TCR CDR3 used the HTBI primer set with the Qiagen OneStep RT-PCR kit. A second multiplex PCR round built the libraries, followed by size selection and purification. Sequencing of the libraries was done on an Illumina HiSeq2000 using paired-end 100 bp reads. Concerning the study's data processing: SOAPnuke was used to process the raw data, removing reads that contained adapters or uncalled bases, had a mean Phred below 15, or lacked an exact match to the constant primer or identifier. COPE v1.2.5 was used to merge high-quality paired reads, and clonotypes were defined as unique nucleotide sequences. MiTCR v1.1 was used to align clonotypes to the IMGT TRBV, TRBD and TRBJ reference segments. Only V-J combinations with frequency above 0.0001, covering about 99% of repertoires, were analysed. A TCS score was defined as the ratio between F50 (clonal expansion) and ExV (chaos), using BLOSUM62-based TCRdist between CDR3 peptides within each V-J. Welch's t-statistics and random forest reduced several hundred V-J features to around 14, which were used in a naive Bayes classifier (R e1071). TCRdb handled the public reads itself, with Q25 trimming in fastp and clone calling in MiXCR, and kept productive beta chains. One record per CDR3 amino acid sequence lists the most common genes and DNA. It is TCRdb's table, rather than the study itself, that gives the V and J calls and clone size. Present in this sample are some 550,000 distinct CDR3 sequences, approximately 16% of which were seen just once. Around 3.5% of the sample belongs to the ten largest clones.

This clonotype was detected a few times. There is no known antigen for this receptor. No much larger clonotype is one base removed from it; base qualities were not supplied. Moderately to severely active disease, a Clinical Activity Score of at least 3, a NOSPECS grade of at least 4, and a duration under 3 months were present in ophthalmopathy patients. Any patient with an uncontrolled infection, another autoimmune disease, pregnancy or lactation was excluded. Diagnoses were established on the basis of clinical symptoms, serum thyroxine and TRAb, thyroid ultrasound, and orbital computed tomography. PBMCs were isolated from roughly 10 ml of fresh peripheral blood by Ficoll-Paque density gradient centrifugation. Total RNA was extracted with Trizol reagent, and quality was checked on an Agilent 2100 Bioanalyzer.

Sequenced material: blood. The V and J segments used are TRBV3-1 and TRBJ2-3, with a weak D call of TRBD2 (5 bases match). The sequence was obtained from a woman aged 40 to 55 with Graves' ophthalmopathy. At the DNA level, the sequence is TGTGCCAGCAGCCGAAGACCCCAACTCTTACCCGGGAATAAAAAAGCAGATACGCAGTATTTT. Translated, it gives CASSRRPQLLPGNKKADTQYF.